The 15 T cell receptor beta chains reported below all come from one sample, sequenced in a study of neoadjuvant nivolumab and ipilimumab in lung cancer. The repertoire was sequenced with immunoSEQ multiplex PCR; TCRdb's copy has only in-frame clones and lacks some. This sample has about 18,000 clones; 79% occur once, and the top ten carry roughly 9%. Sequenced material: tumor tissue, taken after neoadjuvant nivolumab, alone or with ipilimumab, at or shortly before surgery. The receptors derive from an adult with non-small cell lung cancer.

In DNA form, the CDR3 reads TGTGCCAGCAGCTCCACCGGGACAGGGGGCTACGAGCAGTACTTC. It translates to CASSSTGTGGYEQYF. The chain carries TRBV9 and TRBJ2-7, with TRBD1 identical over 11 bases. The germline gives CDR1 SGDLS, CDR2 YYNGEE. J gave up 3 bases and V 4 bases, and 6 bases lay outside the gene matches. This CDR3 is built from 15 residues.

The table lists this clone with a few counts. V and J are TRBV10-3 and TRBJ1-2; D is unresolved. This CDR3 is 12 amino acids long. Germline-derived CDR1 and CDR2 are ENHRY and SYGVKD. Trimming removed 4 bases at V and 3 bases at J, with 6 bases between. The CDR3 nucleotides read TGTGCCATCAGTGGGGCTTACTATGGCTACACCTTC. Translated: CAISGAYYGYTF.

This clone was counted between two and nine times. This sequence joins TRBV19 and TRBJ1-5; no reliable D call. Trimming cost V 5 bases and J 9 bases, with 11 bases left between them. The V gene's germline CDR1 is LNHDA and CDR2 SQIVND (reference sequence). This CDR3 region has 12 residues. The CDR3 loop is CASSLDARPQHF. The CDR3 DNA reads as TGTGCCAGTAGTCTCGACGCCAGGCCCCAGCATTTT.

V is TRBV7-9 and J is TRBJ2-1; no definite D call. Germline CDR1 reads SEHNR; CDR2 reads FQNEAQ (reference sequence). CDR3 size: 13 residues. Trimming took off 2 bases at V and 6 bases at J, with 8 bases between the two ends. CDR3 nucleotide sequence: TGTGCCAGCAGCTTAACGCTAGGCAATGAGCAGTTCTTC. Translated: CASSLTLGNEQFF.

V gene TRBV5-6 combines with J gene TRBJ1-5; D is unresolved. Trimming cost V 1 base and J 1 base, with 15 bases left between them. Germline values: CDR1 SGHDT, CDR2 YYEEEE. The CDR3 has 17 residues. The CDR3 DNA reads as TGTGCCAGCAGCTTGTCCATTCACGGAGCGAGCAATCAGCCCCAGCATTTT. Protein: CASSLSIHGASNQPQHF.

V is TRBV10-2 and J is TRBJ1-5; D uncertain. V was clipped by 5 bases and J by 5 bases, with 10 bases between them. The CDR3 is 13 amino acids. Germline V gene lookup returns CDR1 WSHSY and CDR2 SAAADI. CDR3 region: CASSRLPDQPQHF. CDR3 sequence (DNA): TGCGCCAGCAGTCGACTCCCGGATCAGCCCCAGCATTTT.

This clone has only a few counts. This chain links TRBV9 with TRBJ2-5, with 8 positions matching TRBD1. The CDR3 sequence is 16 residues long. Germline CDR1 is SGDLS and CDR2 is YYNGEE. V shed 1 base and J 4 bases; nucleotides not matched to a gene: 9. Here the CDR3 DNA reads TGTGCCAGCAGCGTAAGTGGACAGGGTGGCAGAGAGACCCAGTACTTC. Translated, it gives CASSVSGQGGRETQYF.

This clone appeared a single time. The gene calls are TRBV18 and TRBJ1-6; the D gene is possibly TRBD1 (6 bases). The CDR3 spans 17 residues. Trimming cost V 6 bases and J 2 bases, with 17 bases left between them. The germline CDR1 and CDR2 sequences are KGHSH and LQKENI. CDR3 DNA sequence: TGTGCCAGCTCTTCTTTAGGGGGGATCGCCTATAATTCACCCCTCCACTTT. Protein sequence: CASSSLGGIAYNSPLHF.

A single count supports this clone. V and J are TRBV9 and TRBJ2-2, with D unresolved. V was cut by 0 bases and J by 4 bases, with 4 bases left in between. CDR1 SGDLS and CDR2 YYNGEE come from the germline V gene. The CDR3 is 13 amino acids. The chain's CDR3 is CASSVDVTGELFF. DNA of the CDR3: TGTGCCAGCAGCGTAGATGTCACCGGGGAGCTGTTTTTT. The variable domain in full, completed from reference TRBV9 and TRBJ2-2, reads DSGVTQTPKHLITATGQRVTLRCSPRSGDLSVYWYQQSLDQGLQFLIQYYNGEERAKGNILERFSAQQFPDLHSELNLSSLELGDSALYFCASSVDVTGELFFGEGSRLTVL.

The chain links TRBV9 to TRBJ2-1, with D perhaps TRBD1 (5 bases). This CDR3 contains 15 residues. V lost 0 bases and J lost 5, with 12 bases in between. Germline assignment: CDR1 SGDLS and CDR2 YYNGEE. CDR3 nucleotide sequence: TGTGCCAGCAGCGTAGTCTCAGGGTCCCACAATGAGCAGTTCTTC. Translated, it gives CASSVVSGSHNEQFF.

This clone has more than one count but fewer than ten. The chain combines TRBV5-1 with TRBJ1-1, with TRBD1 as a possible D gene (6 bases). V gave up 4 bases and J gave up 5 bases, with 12 bases separating them. This CDR3 is built from 13 residues. Germline CDR1 is SGHRS and CDR2 is YFSETQ. The CDR3 is CASSTDRRTEAFF. The CDR3 DNA reads as TGCGCCAGCAGCACCGACAGGAGAACTGAAGCTTTCTTT.

The V and J genes are TRBV27 and TRBJ1-2, with 7 bases aligning to TRBD1. Losses at the gene ends were 3 bases for V and 8 bases for J; bases not matched to a gene: 6. From germline, CDR1 is MNHEY and CDR2 SMNVEV (reference sequence). The CDR3 sequence is 13 residues long. The CDR3 bases are TGTGCCAGCAGTTTCCGGACAGGCCAGGGCTACACCTTC. Encoded protein: CASSFRTGQGYTF.

The chain links TRBV5-6 to TRBJ1-1; D ambiguous. The CDR3 sequence is 13 residues long. V lost 1 base, J lost 1 base, and 5 bases lay in between. CDR1 is SGHDT, CDR2 YYEEEE, per germline. CDR3 in DNA: TGTGCCAGCAGCTTGCGGGCGAACACTGAAGCTTTCTTT. This gives the protein CASSLRANTEAFF.

This chain links TRBV7-2 with TRBJ2-3; the D gene is possibly TRBD2 (5 bases). Trimming shortened V by 5 bases and J by 0 bases, and 18 bases separated the two germline ends. The germline gives CDR1 SGHTA, CDR2 FQGNSA. The CDR3 runs to 17 residues. The CDR3 bases are TGTGCCAGCAGCGGAGCGGCAACCCACCGTAGCACAGATACGCAGTATTTT. Residues: CASSGAATHRSTDTQYF.

The chain joins TRBV7-3 to TRBJ2-3, with TRBD2 matching 7 bases. This CDR3 is built from 14 residues. The J segment lost 2 bases and the V segment lost 4 bases, leaving 3 bases of the junction unmatched. Germline-derived CDR1 and CDR2 are SGHTA and FQGTGA. The CDR3 sequence: CASSSGGNTDTQYF. The CDR3 region has the DNA TGTGCCAGCAGCTCCGGGGGGAACACAGATACGCAGTATTTT. Using reference TRBV7-3 and TRBJ2-3 for the parts outside the CDR3, the full variable domain is GAGVSQTPSNKVTEKGKYVELRCDPISGHTALYWYRQSLGQGPEFLIYFQGTGAADDSGLPNDRFFAVRPEGSVSTLKIQRTERGDSAVYLCASSSGGNTDTQYFGPGTRLTVL.